This T cell receptor beta chain originates from a study of T cell repertoires in cytomegalovirus infection. This clonotype was recorded many times. Antigen unknown. TCRdb reanalysed the reads using MiXCR and keeps one entry per CDR3 protein. The data contain some 500,000 distinct CDR3 sequences, roughly a third of them singletons. The junction had 2 bases not matched to a gene; V was cut back by 6 bases and J by 4 bases. Germline CDR1 is SGHVS and CDR2 is FQNEAQ. The CDR3 runs to 15 residues. The specimen comprised cultured PBMCs, sampled from culture after CMV antigen stimulation. J is TRBJ2-2 and V is TRBV7-8; the match to TRBD2 covers 13 bases. The sequence was obtained from a human donor in good health (CMV status not recorded). Some clones in this sample may be carry-over from other donors' samples. The DNA for the CDR3 is TGTGCCAGCAGAGGACTAGCGGGAGTCACCGGGGAGCTGTTTTTT. Translating it yields CASRGLAGVTGELFF.